A selection of T cell receptor beta chains follows, all from one sample in a study of monozygotic twins with inflammatory bowel disease. TCRdb re-called the 5' RACE reads; every CDR3 protein appears as one record, without DNA. The record lists about 300,000 distinct CDR3 sequences, of which the ten most abundant hold 5.5% to 6.5%. Sequencing used blood. The receptors shown here come from a human donor with ulcerative colitis or Crohn's disease, or a healthy co-twin of an affected twin (not recorded which). Each CDR3 is given with its conserved first and last residue.

j_call | v_call | cdr3_aa
TRBJ1-4 | TRBV3-1 | CASSQSLREKLFF
TRBJ2-3 | TRBV12-3/TRBV12-4 | CASIFSPAGSTDTQYF
TRBJ2-3 | TRBV30 | CAWSLGDAQYF
TRBJ1-5 | TRBV4-2 | CASSQGHWGGAPQHF
TRBJ2-3 | TRBV7-7 | CASSPGRSRTDTQYF
TRBJ1-1 | TRBV6-6 | CASRGTANTEAFF
TRBJ1-1 | TRBV7-9 | CASSSIGGAGNTEAFF
TRBJ2-7 | TRBV15 | CATSSRGTGYYEQYF
TRBJ1-2 | TRBV28 | CASSLYGYDGYTF
TRBJ1-1 | TRBV18 | CASSLSTGSRANTEAFF
TRBJ1-6 | TRBV7-2 | CASAGDVGSYNSPLHF
TRBJ2-2 | TRBV5-4 | CASSSTGVPGELFF
TRBJ2-7 | TRBV12-1 | CASSFDIVRDRDYEQYF
TRBJ2-1 | TRBV10-3 | CAISATGAPYNEQFF
TRBJ1-5 | TRBV6-2/TRBV6-3 | CASSPSGRSNQPQHF
TRBJ1-5 | TRBV12-3/TRBV12-4 | CASSLKGHNQPQHF
TRBJ2-2 | TRBV7-2 | CASSLQVLAGAGELFF
TRBJ2-1 | TRBV3-1 | CASSQEVPGYSYNEQFF
TRBJ1-4 | TRBV7-9 | CASSLVRGSQGNEKLFF
TRBJ2-1 | TRBV5-1 | CASSAGGQSSYNEQFF
TRBJ2-1 | TRBV10-3 | CAISTGTGTGEQFF
TRBJ2-5 | TRBV7-2 | CASSSSGGVQETQYF
TRBJ2-7 | TRBV11-2 | CASSSKSSSGRINYEQYF
TRBJ1-5 | TRBV7-2 | CASSLHRLSNQLQHF